The 29 T cell receptor beta chains reported below all come from one sample, sequenced in a study of blood T cells in healthy people across ages (dated by TCRdb to between 2015 and 2016). Library creation used 5' RACE. The sequencer listed for this sample is Illumina HiSeq 2500. A second PCR of roughly 7 to 11 cycles was performed with a sample-barcoded 5' primer and a J-beta primer mix. TCRdb applied fastp at Q25 and MiXCR to the public reads, then kept only in-frame beta chains. For every CDR3 protein sequence, its rows merge into one entry that carries the most common genes and DNA. The sample yields about 800,000 distinct CDR3 sequences; just under 25% were counted once. Approximately 4% of the sample goes to the ten largest clones. Another study also made use of these data, one on T cells of mothers and their children.

The specimen sequenced was blood. The receptors derive from a boy aged 5 to 17 in good health.

This chain links TRBV29-1 with TRBJ1-2; D not certain. The CDR3 totals 11 residues. Germline CDR1 reads SQVTM; CDR2 reads ANQGSEA. V was clipped by 6 bases and J by 4 bases, with 9 bases between them. CDR3 in amino acids: CSVWVVYGYTF. For the CDR3, the DNA is TGCAGCGTCTGGGTGGTCTATGGCTACACCTTC.

About this clonotype itself: It is likely a read error, because the conserved phenylalanine at the end of the CDR3 is missing. V is TRBV12-3 or TRBV12-4 and J is TRBJ2-7; TRBD1 matches 10 bases. V was pared by 7 bases and J by 0 bases, with 3 bases of the junction left unmatched. CDR3 size: 14 residues. The CDR3 here is CASKRTGGSYEQYL. Here the CDR3 DNA reads TGTGCCAGCAAAAGGACAGGGGGCTCCTACGAGCAGTACCTC.

This clonotype turned up a few times. The rearrangement uses TRBV20-1 and TRBJ2-5; possibly TRBD2 for D (6 bases). V lost 3 bases, J lost 0 bases, and 14 bases lay in between. This CDR3 has 15 residues. Germline V gives CDR1 DFQATT, CDR2 SNEGSKA (reference sequence). The CDR3 is CSARPGLGDQETQYF. In DNA, the CDR3 is TGCAGTGCTAGGCCGGGACTGGGGGACCAAGAGACCCAGTACTTC.

The rearrangement joins TRBV5-6 to TRBJ2-3; D is ambiguous. The CDR3 contains 15 residues. V gave up 0 bases and J gave up 8 bases, with 16 bases separating them. Germline-derived CDR1 and CDR2 are SGHDT and YYEEEE. This CDR3 reads CASSLGVGFSFTQYF. Here the CDR3 DNA reads TGTGCCAGCAGCTTGGGGGTAGGGTTCTCATTTACGCAGTATTTT. The full variable domain, in which reference TRBV5-6 and TRBJ2-3 provide the parts outside the CDR3, is DAGVTQSPTHLIKTRGQQVTLRCSPKSGHDTVSWYQQALGQGPQFIFQYYEEEERQRGNFPDRFSGHQFPNYSSELNVNALLLGDSALYLCASSLGVGFSFTQYFGPGTRLTVL.

This clonotype was counted only a few times. The chain's CDR3 is CASSLVPRANEQFF. In nucleotides, the CDR3 is TGTGCCAGCAGCTTGGTACCGCGTGCCAATGAGCAGTTCTTC. V gene TRBV5-6 combines with J gene TRBJ2-5; D remains ambiguous. The J call is in doubt because the DNA end fits TRBJ2-1 better. Looked up from germline, CDR1 is SGHDT and CDR2 is YYEEEE. This CDR3 is 14 amino acids long.

This clonotype was observed a few times. The chain carries TRBV15 and TRBJ2-5; 8 nucleotides line up with TRBD1. In germline, CDR1 is LNHNV, CDR2 YYDKDF (reference sequence). J gave up 5 bases and V 0 bases, and 5 bases lay outside the gene matches. The CDR3 is 15 amino acids. CDR3 protein: CATSRDRGRGETQYF. The CDR3, as DNA: TGTGCCACCAGCAGAGACAGGGGGCGCGGGGAGACCCAGTACTTC.

The table lists this clonotype with a few counts. The CDR3 sequence is CASSQAPYNEQFF. The CDR3 nucleotides are TGTGCCAGCAGCCAGGCCCCCTACAATGAGCAGTTCTTC. The V call is TRBV7-9, the J call TRBJ2-1; no reliable D call. This CDR3 spans 13 amino acids. Trimming removed 5 bases at V and 2 bases at J, with 7 bases between. CDR1 is SEHNR and CDR2 is FQNEAQ in the germline V gene (reference sequence).

Note on this clonotype: This may come from a read error, since a much larger clone is one base off. The V and J genes are TRBV20-1 and TRBJ2-5, with 8 bases identical to TRBD2. The J segment lost 5 bases and the V segment lost 8 bases, leaving 13 bases of the junction unmatched. The CDR3 is made up of 14 amino acids. CDR1 and CDR2 (germline): DFQATT, SNEGSKA (reference sequence). CDR3 amino acids: CSTKDGRAGETQYF. For the CDR3, the DNA is TGCAGTACTAAGGACGGGAGGGCCGGGGAGACCCAGTACTTC.

CDR3 coding DNA: TGTGCCAGCAGTTCAATAAAGGGAGGAGCGATCACTGAAGCTTTCTTT. Its translation is CASSSIKGGAITEAFF. This chain links TRBV6-5 with TRBJ1-1; D not resolved. This CDR3 is built from 16 residues. The V gene's germline CDR1 is MNHEY and CDR2 SVGAGI. Trimming took off 4 bases at V and 4 bases at J, with 19 bases between the two ends.

In its sample, this clonotype was seen a few times. V gene TRBV28 combines with J gene TRBJ2-6, with 11 nucleotides matching TRBD1. Unmatched junction bases numbered 4, after V lost 3 bases and J lost 3 bases. Germline V CDR1 and CDR2: MDHEN, SYDVKM. This CDR3 is 17 amino acids long. The CDR3 is CASSLDRGLYGANVLTF. The CDR3 DNA follows: TGTGCCAGCAGTTTGGACAGGGGGCTATATGGGGCCAACGTCCTGACTTTC.

This clonotype was counted a few times. This sequence joins TRBV20-1 and TRBJ1-4; 8 bases align to TRBD1. Trimming took 3 bases from V and 7 from J; bases not matched to a gene: 4. Germline assignment: CDR1 DFQATT and CDR2 SNEGSKA (reference sequence). This CDR3 is built from 13 residues. The CDR3 is CSARPQGAEKLFF. The CDR3 coding sequence is TGCAGTGCTAGGCCGCAGGGGGCTGAAAAACTGTTTTTT.

V and J are TRBV3-1 and TRBJ1-1, with D possibly TRBD1 on 6 matching bases. V lost 0 bases, J lost 0 bases, and 26 bases lay in between. Germline assignment: CDR1 LGHDT and CDR2 YNNKEL (reference sequence). The CDR3 is 21 residues long. CDR3: CASSQERGTGSGLLVNTEAFF. In DNA form, the CDR3 reads TGTGCCAGCAGCCAAGAGAGGGGAACAGGGTCAGGACTGCTGGTGAACACTGAAGCTTTCTTT.

The V gene is TRBV4-3, the J gene TRBJ1-4; maybe TRBD1 (5 bases). The CDR3 contains 15 residues. Trimming cost V 0 bases and J 7 bases, with 12 bases left between them. CDR1 is LGHNA, CDR2 YSLEER, per germline. CDR3 sequence reads: CASSQDRGGVEKLFF. DNA for the CDR3: TGCGCCAGCAGCCAAGATCGGGGCGGGGTTGAAAAACTGTTTTTT.

This clonotype has a handful of counts. The rearrangement links TRBV20-1 to TRBJ2-7, with D perhaps matching TRBD1 or TRBD2 (6 bases each). Germline values: CDR1 DFQATT, CDR2 SNEGSKA (reference sequence). The CDR3 is made up of 15 amino acids. The V gene lost 8 bases and the J gene lost 1 base, with 21 bases spanning the gap. CDR3 DNA sequence: TGCAGTCCTACCAATCGGCAGGGGACTTCCTACGAGCAGTACTTC. Its protein product is CSPTNRQGTSYEQYF.

The chain is built from TRBV5-6 and TRBJ2-2; D not certain. The germline V and J ends were trimmed by 1 base and 0 bases, with 13 bases remaining between them. Per the germline V gene, CDR1 is SGHDT and CDR2 is YYEEEE. The length of the CDR3 is 17 residues. The chain's CDR3 is CASSLKVRMPNTGELFF. The DNA for the CDR3 is TGTGCCAGCAGCTTGAAGGTCAGAATGCCGAACACCGGGGAGCTGTTTTTT.

CDR3 nucleotides: TGCAGTGCTAGGGCAGGGACGGAGACCCAGTACTTC. It translates to CSARAGTETQYF. V is TRBV20-1 and J is TRBJ2-5; D may match TRBD1 or TRBD2 (5 bases each). The CDR3 has 12 amino acids. V was cut by 3 bases and J by 5 bases, with 10 bases left in between. In germline, CDR1 is DFQATT, CDR2 SNEGSKA (reference sequence).

This clonotype came up a few times. The chain is built from TRBV7-8 and TRBJ2-1; tentative D call: TRBD1 (6 bases). The CDR3 extends over 15 amino acids. V was shortened by 5 bases and J by 4 bases, with 15 bases between the two germline ends. Germline-derived CDR1 and CDR2 are SGHVS and FQNEAQ. CDR3 sequence: CASSEDRYAYNEQFF. In nucleotides, the CDR3 is TGTGCCAGCAGCGAAGACAGGTACGCGTACAATGAGCAGTTCTTC.

V usage is TRBV20-1 and J usage is TRBJ2-3; a weak D match, TRBD2 (6 bases). CDR3 length: 15 amino acids. The V end lost 5 bases, the J end lost 1 base, and 16 bases lay between the germline ends. Germline CDR1 reads DFQATT; CDR2 reads SNEGSKA (reference sequence). The CDR3 sequence is CSADQRAKGTDTQYF. DNA of the CDR3: TGCAGTGCTGACCAGCGGGCCAAAGGCACAGATACGCAGTATTTT.

This clonotype was observed a handful of times. The rearrangement links TRBV13 to TRBJ2-5, with D maybe TRBD1 (5 bases). The J call may be mistaken, given a closer DNA end match to TRBJ2-7. The CDR3 loop spans 13 amino acids. Per germline, CDR1 PRHDT and CDR2 FYEKMQ (reference sequence). As DNA, the CDR3 is TGTGCCAGCAGCTTCGGCCAGGGCGACGAGCAGTACTTC. Translating gives CASSFGQGDEQYF.

Regarding this clonotype: A read error may produce the germline difference seen at one junction end. The chain has TRBV28 and TRBJ1-1; D is perhaps TRBD1 (6 bases). This CDR3 region has 13 residues. Looked up from germline, CDR1 is MDHEN and CDR2 is SYDVKM. The CDR3: CASRLYTGIEAFF. In nucleotides, the CDR3 is TGTGCCAGCCGTTTATATACAGGGATTGAAGCTTTCTTT.

The genes are TRBV29-1 and TRBJ2-3; 8 nucleotides agree with TRBD1. The V and J ends lost 3 bases and 3 bases, in that order; junction bases with no gene match: 14. Germline V CDR1 and CDR2: SQVTM, ANQGSEA. The CDR3 is 17 residues long. The CDR3 reads CSVEIQGAERLTDTQYF. CDR3 nucleotide sequence: TGCAGCGTTGAGATCCAGGGGGCAGAAAGGTTGACAGATACGCAGTATTTT.

The CDR3 is CASSVGQRGYNEQFF. The CDR3 nucleotides read TGTGCCAGCAGCGTTGGGCAGCGGGGGTACAATGAGCAGTTCTTC. V gene TRBV11-2 combines with J gene TRBJ2-1, with 8 bases identical to TRBD2. Germline V CDR1 and CDR2: SGHAT, FQNNGV. The CDR3 consists of 15 residues. The J segment lost 4 bases and the V segment lost 5 bases, leaving 7 bases of the junction unmatched.

The V and J genes are TRBV24-1 and TRBJ2-5, with D possibly matching TRBD1 (6 bases). Matching the DNA end better, TRBJ2-7 makes the J call doubtful. The germline V gene encodes CDR1 KGHDR and CDR2 SFDVKD. There are 14 residues in the CDR3. The CDR3 here is CATSDSRGDYEQYF. The DNA for the CDR3 is TGTGCCACCAGTGATTCCAGGGGAGACTACGAGCAGTACTTC.

The genes are TRBV7-9 and TRBJ2-5; D not certain. The germline V gene has CDR1 SEHNR and CDR2 FQNEAQ (reference sequence). Deletions cut 1 base from V and 2 bases from J, with 8 bases between. This CDR3 region has 14 residues. The CDR3 DNA reads TGTGCCAGCAGCTTAGAGGCGGAACAAGAGACCCAGTACTTC. Translated, it gives CASSLEAEQETQYF.

DNA for the CDR3: TGCAGCGTTCGTGAGTTGCGTGTCACAGATACGCAGTATTTT. Its protein is CSVRELRVTDTQYF. The chain recombines TRBV29-1 with TRBJ2-3; D is ambiguous. Germline CDR1 and CDR2: SQVTM and ANQGSEA. The V end was cut by 5 bases, the J end by 2 bases, with 14 bases between. There are 14 residues in the CDR3.

This clonotype was counted a single time. The chain couples TRBV27 to TRBJ1-2, with a possible D match to TRBD1 (5 bases). From germline, CDR1 is MNHEY and CDR2 SMNVEV (reference sequence). The V end was cut by 0 bases, the J end by 6 bases, with 11 bases between. This CDR3 comprises 14 residues. In nucleotides, the CDR3 is TGTGCCAGCAGTTTATCGAGGACAAATCATGGCTACACCTTC. Translation gives CASSLSRTNHGYTF.

The chain uses TRBV15 and TRBJ1-3, with TRBD1 matching 8 bases. Germline CDR1 is LNHNV and CDR2 is YYDKDF (reference sequence). The CDR3 loop spans 16 amino acids. Losses at the gene ends were 3 bases for V and 4 bases for J; bases not matched to a gene: 8. CDR3 loop: CATSSEQGERGNTIYF. The DNA for the CDR3 is TGTGCCACCAGCAGTGAACAGGGGGAGAGGGGAAACACCATATATTTT.

This sequence joins TRBV28 and TRBJ2-5; no definite D call. V dropped 5 bases and J dropped 7 bases, with 14 bases sitting between them. This CDR3 has 13 residues. Germline V gene sequence: CDR1 MDHEN, CDR2 SYDVKM. CDR3: CASSTPPGLTQYF. CDR3 bases: TGTGCCAGCAGTACCCCCCCCGGGCTGACCCAGTACTTC.

This clonotype appeared a few times. The chain links TRBV7-2 to TRBJ2-5; tentative D call: TRBD2 (6 bases). The J call may be mistaken, given a closer DNA end match to TRBJ2-1. The V gene's germline CDR1 is SGHTA and CDR2 FQGNSA. The CDR3 is 15 residues long. Written as DNA, the CDR3 is TGTGCCAGCACGACCGGGAGTTCCCTCTACAATGAGCAGTTCTTC. It codes for CASTTGSSLYNEQFF.